These 23 T cell receptor beta chains came from one sample sequenced in a study of T cell responses to AZD1222 COVID-19 vaccine. Here immunoSEQ multiplex PCR was the method, and the copy in TCRdb shows in-frame clones only, minus some. The sample has just over 20,000 clones; approximately 80% are singletons. The sample here was peripheral blood, taken on day 0 of AZD1222 vaccination. These receptors all come from an adult in good health.

The rearrangement joins TRBV28 to TRBJ2-1, with 12 bases that match TRBD2. CDR3 length: 15 residues. V was clipped by 1 base and J by 7 bases; unmatched bases: 2. Germline values: CDR1 MDHEN, CDR2 SYDVKM. CDR3 DNA: TGTGCCAGCAGTTTATCTAGCGGGGGGGCGAATGAGCAGTTCTTC. This encodes CASSLSSGGANEQFF.

This clone was recorded a few times. The V and J genes are TRBV12-3 or TRBV12-4 and TRBJ1-1; a possible D gene is TRBD1 (6 bases). The CDR3 spans 13 residues. The V end was cut by 6 bases, the J end by 0 bases, with 8 bases between. The CDR3 DNA follows: TGTGCCAGCAGCGGACAGATGAACACTGAAGCTTTCTTT. This translates into CASSGQMNTEAFF.

This chain connects TRBV28 to TRBJ2-3; 13 bases agree with TRBD2. Per the germline V gene, CDR1 is MDHEN and CDR2 is SYDVKM. Unmatched junction bases numbered 16, after V lost 6 bases and J lost 4 bases. The CDR3 has 19 amino acids. The CDR3, as DNA: TGTGCCAGCAGCCCATCCGGGGCTGGACTAGCGGGAGTCCCAGATACGCAGTATTTT. Amino acids: CASSPSGAGLAGVPDTQYF.

This chain connects TRBV7-2 to TRBJ1-4; D remains unclear. Germline V lookup: CDR1 SGHTA, CDR2 FQGNSA. V was cut by 2 bases and J by 8 bases, with 9 bases left in between. The CDR3 loop spans 13 amino acids. CDR3 DNA sequence: TGTGCCAGCAGCTTATGGGTTGGAGAAAAACTGTTTTTT. As protein: CASSLWVGEKLFF.

Only a few counts were recorded for this clone. This chain uses TRBV28 with TRBJ2-2, with D perhaps matching TRBD1 or TRBD2 (5 bases each). Germline CDR1 and CDR2: MDHEN and SYDVKM. The CDR3 runs to 14 residues. V gave up 6 bases and J gave up 8 bases, with 16 bases separating them. The CDR3 reads CASSADFEGGELFF. In DNA form, the CDR3 reads TGTGCCAGCAGCGCGGACTTCGAGGGGGGGGAGCTGTTTTTT.

This clone was detected only once. The chain recombines TRBV24-1 with TRBJ2-1; 7 positions agree with TRBD2. This CDR3 contains 13 residues. Germline V CDR1 and CDR2: KGHDR, SFDVKD. V dropped 8 bases and J dropped 2; count of bases not matched to a gene: 2. The CDR3 reads CATTGTTYNEQFF. The CDR3 DNA is TGTGCCACCACGGGGACTACCTACAATGAGCAGTTCTTC.

The chain employs TRBV6-5 and TRBJ1-1; TRBD1 matches 8 bases. V lost 3 bases, J lost 1 base, and 4 bases stayed unmatched. This CDR3 comprises 15 residues. Germline values: CDR1 MNHEY, CDR2 SVGAGI. CDR3 region: CASSYTGGSNTEAFF. CDR3 bases: TGTGCCAGCAGTTATACAGGGGGGTCGAACACTGAAGCTTTCTTT.

This clone came up a few times. In DNA, the CDR3 is TGTGCCAGCAGCTCCCGTTGGGGACAGGGGGCGTTGGAAGCTGGCTACACCTTC. This sequence encodes CASSSRWGQGALEAGYTF. The V call is TRBV11-2, the J call TRBJ1-2; TRBD1 matches at 12 bases. The trim removed 4 bases at V and 7 bases at J, leaving 16 bases unmatched. This CDR3 is built from 18 residues. Germline CDR1 is SGHAT and CDR2 is FQNNGV. Variable domain in full (rest from reference TRBV11-2 and TRBJ1-2): EAGVAQSPRYKIIEKRQSVAFWCNPISGHATLYWYQQILGQGPKLLIQFQNNGVVDDSQLPKDRFSAERLKGVDSTLKIQPAKLEDSAVYLCASSSRWGQGALEAGYTFGSGTRLTVV.

The chain recombines TRBV19 with TRBJ2-1; D is perhaps TRBD2 (6 bases). Germline-derived CDR1 and CDR2 are LNHDA and SQIVND (reference sequence). V dropped 1 base and J dropped 7 bases, with 8 bases sitting between them. This CDR3 contains 13 residues. The CDR3 reads CASSIVAGNEQFF. DNA of the CDR3: TGTGCCAGTAGTATAGTCGCGGGAAATGAGCAGTTCTTC.

This clone is labeled medium-sized (0.01 to 0.1%). The rearrangement joins TRBV5-1 to TRBJ1-5; D gene ambiguous. Germline CDR1 reads SGHRS; CDR2 reads YFSETQ. This CDR3 has 13 amino acids. Trimming stripped 4 bases from V and 4 bases from J, with 9 bases between. The CDR3 DNA reads TGCGCCAGCAGCACCGACGGGAATCAGCCCCAGCATTTT. It translates to CASSTDGNQPQHF.

The sample holds one count of this clone. Here the CDR3 reads CASSPLQVWGSGRETQYF. CDR3 in DNA: TGTGCCAGCAGCCCCCTGCAGGTCTGGGGTAGCGGGCGGGAGACCCAGTACTTC. J is TRBJ2-5 and V is TRBV11-2; 7 positions match TRBD2. Losses at the gene ends were 5 bases for V and 5 bases for J; bases not matched to a gene: 20. The CDR3 length is 18 residues. Germline V gene lookup returns CDR1 SGHAT and CDR2 FQNNGV.

CDR3 nucleotides: TGTGCCAGCAGCCAAGGAAGGCGGCTACCCCCCTACGAGCAGTACTTC. This translates into CASSQGRRLPPYEQYF. The V call is TRBV3-1 (or the pseudogene TRBV3-2), the J call TRBJ2-7; D not resolved. The germline V gene has CDR1 LGHDT and CDR2 YNNKEL (reference sequence). The CDR3 has 16 amino acids. V lost 1 base to trimming and J lost 2 bases, with 15 bases between them.

This clone was observed a few times. The chain has TRBV9 and TRBJ2-2, with D possibly TRBD2 on 7 matching bases. Germline loops: CDR1 SGDLS, CDR2 YYNGEE. Trimming cost V 3 bases and J 4 bases, with 16 bases left between them. The CDR3 extends over 16 amino acids. The CDR3 region is CASSGGAGASTGELFF. CDR3 in DNA: TGTGCCAGCAGCGGAGGTGCGGGGGCCAGCACCGGGGAGCTGTTTTTT.

This clone was observed a handful of times. The chain links TRBV19 to TRBJ2-1; 10 positions agree with TRBD2. Germline V CDR1 and CDR2: LNHDA, SQIVND (reference sequence). The CDR3 length is 15 residues. The V and J ends lost 7 bases and 5 bases, in that order; junction bases with no gene match: 8. CDR3 sequence (DNA): TGTGCCAGTAACCCAGCGGGAGGGGGCCACAATGAGCAGTTCTTC. It encodes CASNPAGGGHNEQFF.

The chain has TRBV7-6 and TRBJ1-5; 8 positions match TRBD1. In germline, CDR1 is SGHVS, CDR2 FNYEAQ. The CDR3 sequence is 15 residues long. With 5 bases clipped from V and 1 base from J, the junction kept 4 bases outside the gene matches. CDR3 region: CASSQTGGSNQPQHF. The CDR3 DNA reads as TGTGCCAGCAGCCAAACAGGGGGGAGCAATCAGCCCCAGCATTTT.

This rearrangement joins TRBV19 to TRBJ1-1; D not certain. V lost 3 bases to trimming and J lost 0 bases, with 8 bases between them. Germline V gene lookup returns CDR1 LNHDA and CDR2 SQIVND (reference sequence). The CDR3 totals 14 residues. The CDR3 here is CASSMGRMNTEAFF. DNA of the CDR3: TGTGCCAGTAGTATGGGTCGGATGAACACTGAAGCTTTCTTT.

For the CDR3, the DNA is TGTGCCACCAGTGATTTAAATGGACTCGGGGCCCAGCATTTT. It codes for CATSDLNGLGAQHF. The chain has TRBV24-1 and TRBJ1-5; D not resolved. Germline V gene sequence: CDR1 KGHDR, CDR2 SFDVKD. The CDR3 contains 14 residues. V was shortened by 1 base and J by 11 bases, with 14 bases between the two germline ends.

J is TRBJ2-4 and V is TRBV9; D call uncertain. The CDR3 totals 13 residues. Deletions cut 0 bases from V and 8 bases from J, with 9 bases between. CDR1 is SGDLS, CDR2 YYNGEE, per germline. Written as DNA, the CDR3 is TGTGCCAGCAGCGTAGATAAGGGTCACATTCAGTACTTC. As protein: CASSVDKGHIQYF.

V gene TRBV7-2 combines with J gene TRBJ2-2; D might be TRBD2 (6 bases). This CDR3 has 16 amino acids. Germline loops: CDR1 SGHTA, CDR2 FQGNSA. V was trimmed by 2 bases and J by 4 bases, leaving 14 bases between them. CDR3 DNA: TGTGCCAGCAGCTTAACGTATGGAGGGAGCACCGGGGAGCTGTTTTTT. Translation: CASSLTYGGSTGELFF.

A note on this clone: The sample holds other DNA sequences that translate to the same CDR3. V and J are TRBV5-1 and TRBJ1-1; D not certain. Germline V gives CDR1 SGHRS, CDR2 YFSETQ. CDR3 length equals 13 residues. Deletions cut 0 bases from V and 5 bases from J, with 8 bases between. The CDR3 coding sequence is TGCGCCAGCAGCTTGGGGGGAGGAACTGAAGCTTTCTTT. The encoded protein is CASSLGGGTEAFF. Full variable domain (missing parts from reference TRBV5-1 and TRBJ1-1): KAGVTQTPRYLIKTRGQQVTLSCSPISGHRSVSWYQQTPGQGLQFLFEYFSETQRNKGNFPGRFSGRQFSNSRSEMNVSTLELGDSALYLCASSLGGGTEAFFGQGTRLTVV.

The chain joins TRBV21-1 to TRBJ2-1; the table's D call TRBD1 went unverified against the DNA. TRBV21-1 is assigned pseudogene status. The CDR3 sequence is 13 residues long. The CDR3 spells CASSKVQLREQFF. The CDR3 region has the DNA TGTGCCAGCAGCAAAGTACAGCTGAGAGAGCAGTTCTTC.

The genes are TRBV6-6 and TRBJ1-4; 10 bases match TRBD1. The V segment lost 5 bases and the J segment 8 bases; nucleotides outside the gene matches: 14. This CDR3 is built from 17 residues. CDR1 is MNHNY, CDR2 SVGAGI, per germline (reference sequence). DNA of the CDR3: TGTGCCAGCAGTCGTATGGGACAGGGGTTTCTTGGCGAAAAACTGTTTTTT. This sequence encodes CASSRMGQGFLGEKLFF.

The chain links TRBV29-1 to TRBJ2-1; 13 positions match TRBD2. Unmatched junction bases numbered 9, after V lost 2 bases and J lost 8 bases. CDR1 and CDR2 (germline): SQVTM, ANQGSEA. CDR3 size: 16 residues. The CDR3 sequence is CSVEKGGLAGIYEQFF. The CDR3 DNA reads as TGCAGCGTTGAAAAGGGGGGACTAGCGGGAATCTATGAGCAGTTCTTC.